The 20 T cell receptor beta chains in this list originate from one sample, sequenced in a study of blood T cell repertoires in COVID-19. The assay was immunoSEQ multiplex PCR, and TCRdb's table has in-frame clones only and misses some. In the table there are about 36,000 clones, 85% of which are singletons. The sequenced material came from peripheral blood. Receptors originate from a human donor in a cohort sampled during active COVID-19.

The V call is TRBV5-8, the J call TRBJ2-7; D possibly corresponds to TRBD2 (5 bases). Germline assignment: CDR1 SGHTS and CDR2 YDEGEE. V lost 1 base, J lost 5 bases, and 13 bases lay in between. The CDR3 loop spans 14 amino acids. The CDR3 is CASSLTRAGDEQYF. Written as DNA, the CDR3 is TGTGCCAGCAGCTTGACACGAGCCGGGGACGAGCAGTACTTC.

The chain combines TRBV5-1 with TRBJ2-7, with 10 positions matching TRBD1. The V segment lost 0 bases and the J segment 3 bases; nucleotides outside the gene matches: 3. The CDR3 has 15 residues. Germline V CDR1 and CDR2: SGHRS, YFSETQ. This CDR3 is CASSLGQGAGYEQYF. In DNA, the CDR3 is TGCGCCAGCAGCTTGGGACAGGGGGCGGGCTACGAGCAGTACTTC.

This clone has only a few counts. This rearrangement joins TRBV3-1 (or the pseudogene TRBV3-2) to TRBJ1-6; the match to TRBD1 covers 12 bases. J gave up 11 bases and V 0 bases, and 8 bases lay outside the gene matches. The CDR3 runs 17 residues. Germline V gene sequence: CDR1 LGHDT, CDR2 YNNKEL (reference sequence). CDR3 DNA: TGTGCCAGCAGCCAAGAGGGGACCGGGACAGGGGGCCCACCCCTCCACTTT. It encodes CASSQEGTGTGGPPLHF.

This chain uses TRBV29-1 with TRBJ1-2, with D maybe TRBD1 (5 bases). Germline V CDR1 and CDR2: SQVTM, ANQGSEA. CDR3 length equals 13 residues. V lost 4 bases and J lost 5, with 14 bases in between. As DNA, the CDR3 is TGCAGCGTTGGAGGAGGGGAGGGGTATGGCTACACCTTC. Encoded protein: CSVGGGEGYGYTF.

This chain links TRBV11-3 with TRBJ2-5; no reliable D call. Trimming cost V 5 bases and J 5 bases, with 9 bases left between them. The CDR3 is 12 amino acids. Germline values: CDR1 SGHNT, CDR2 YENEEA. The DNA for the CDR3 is TGTGCCAGCAGCCCAGGTTCTGAGACCCAGTACTTC. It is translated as CASSPGSETQYF.

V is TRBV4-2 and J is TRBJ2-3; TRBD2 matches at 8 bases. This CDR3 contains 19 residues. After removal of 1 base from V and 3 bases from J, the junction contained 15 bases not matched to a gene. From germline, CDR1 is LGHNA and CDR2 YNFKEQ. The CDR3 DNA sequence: TGTGCCAGCAGCCAAGGCAACAGGATAAACGGGGGGGGGACAGATACGCAGTATTTT. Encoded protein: CASSQGNRINGGGTDTQYF.

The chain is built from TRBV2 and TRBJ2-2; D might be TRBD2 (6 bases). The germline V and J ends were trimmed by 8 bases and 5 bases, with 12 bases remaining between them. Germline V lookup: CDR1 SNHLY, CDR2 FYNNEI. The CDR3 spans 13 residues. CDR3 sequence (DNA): TGTGCCAGCCAAAGGGAGGAAACCGGGGAGCTGTTTTTT. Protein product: CASQREETGELFF.

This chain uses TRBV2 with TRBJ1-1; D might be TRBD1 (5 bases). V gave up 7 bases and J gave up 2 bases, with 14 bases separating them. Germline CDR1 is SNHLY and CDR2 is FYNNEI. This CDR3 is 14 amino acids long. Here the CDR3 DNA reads TGTGCCAGCACCATGGGGGAGGGAAACACTGAAGCTTTCTTT. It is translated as CASTMGEGNTEAFF.

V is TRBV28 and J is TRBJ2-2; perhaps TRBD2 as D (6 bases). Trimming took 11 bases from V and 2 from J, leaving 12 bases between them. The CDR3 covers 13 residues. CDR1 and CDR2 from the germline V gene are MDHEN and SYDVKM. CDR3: CAGLHSNTGELFF. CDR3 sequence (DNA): TGTGCCGGACTACACTCAAACACCGGGGAGCTGTTTTTT. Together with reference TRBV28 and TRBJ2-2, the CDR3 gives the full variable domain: DVKVTQSSRYLVKRTGEKVFLECVQDMDHENMFWYRQDPGLGLRLIYFSYDVKMKEKGDIPEGYSVSREKKERFSLILESASTNQTSMYLCAGLHSNTGELFFGEGSRLTVL.

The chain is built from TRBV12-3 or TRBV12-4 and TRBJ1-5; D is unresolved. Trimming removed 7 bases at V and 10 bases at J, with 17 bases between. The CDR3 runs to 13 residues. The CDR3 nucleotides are TGTGCCAGCACTTCGACGGACTTAGAACCCCAGCATTTT. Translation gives CASTSTDLEPQHF.

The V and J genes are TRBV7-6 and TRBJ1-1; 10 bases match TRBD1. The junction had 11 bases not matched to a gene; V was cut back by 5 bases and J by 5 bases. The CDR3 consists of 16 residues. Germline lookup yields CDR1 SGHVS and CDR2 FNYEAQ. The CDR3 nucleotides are TGTGCCAGCAGCCCTCGACAGGGGGCGCGAGGAACTGAAGCTTTCTTT. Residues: CASSPRQGARGTEAFF.

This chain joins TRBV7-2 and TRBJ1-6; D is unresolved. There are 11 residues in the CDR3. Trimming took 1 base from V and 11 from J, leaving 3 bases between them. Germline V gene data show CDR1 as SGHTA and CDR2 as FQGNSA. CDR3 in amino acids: CASSLGPPLHF. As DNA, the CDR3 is TGTGCCAGCAGCTTAGGGCCACCCCTCCACTTT.

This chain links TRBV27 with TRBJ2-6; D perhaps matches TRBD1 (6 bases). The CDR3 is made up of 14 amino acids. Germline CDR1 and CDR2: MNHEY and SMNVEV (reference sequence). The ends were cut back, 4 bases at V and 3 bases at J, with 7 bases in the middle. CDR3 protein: CASSSGDGANVLTF. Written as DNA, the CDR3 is TGTGCCAGCAGTTCAGGGGATGGGGCCAACGTCCTGACTTTC.

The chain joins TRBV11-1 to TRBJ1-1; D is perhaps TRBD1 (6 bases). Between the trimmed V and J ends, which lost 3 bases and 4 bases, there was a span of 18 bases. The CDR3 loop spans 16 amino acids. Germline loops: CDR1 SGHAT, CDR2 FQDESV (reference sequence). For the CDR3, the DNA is TGTGCCAGCAGCTTTAGAGCTCAGGGGCGTACCACTGAAGCTTTCTTT. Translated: CASSFRAQGRTTEAFF.

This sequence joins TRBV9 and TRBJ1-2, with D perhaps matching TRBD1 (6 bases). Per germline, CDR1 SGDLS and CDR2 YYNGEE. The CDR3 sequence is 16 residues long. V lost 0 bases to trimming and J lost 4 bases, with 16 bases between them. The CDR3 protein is CASSVAQPGQSYGYTF. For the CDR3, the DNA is TGTGCCAGCAGCGTAGCCCAACCCGGACAGAGCTATGGCTACACCTTC. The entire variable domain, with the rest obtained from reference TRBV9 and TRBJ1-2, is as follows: DSGVTQTPKHLITATGQRVTLRCSPRSGDLSVYWYQQSLDQGLQFLIQYYNGEERAKGNILERFSAQQFPDLHSELNLSSLELGDSALYFCASSVAQPGQSYGYTFGSGTRLTVV.

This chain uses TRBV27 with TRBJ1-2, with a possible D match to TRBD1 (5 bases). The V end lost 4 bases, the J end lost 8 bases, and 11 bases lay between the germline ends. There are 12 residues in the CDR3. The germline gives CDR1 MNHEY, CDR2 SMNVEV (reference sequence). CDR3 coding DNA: TGTGCCAGCAGTTCGACAGAATCCGGCTACACCTTC. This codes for CASSSTESGYTF.

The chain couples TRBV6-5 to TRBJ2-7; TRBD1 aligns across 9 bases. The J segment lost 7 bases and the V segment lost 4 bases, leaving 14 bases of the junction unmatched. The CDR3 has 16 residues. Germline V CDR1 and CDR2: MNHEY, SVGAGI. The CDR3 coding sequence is TGTGCCAGCAGTTTCCTCCCGGGACAGGGAAAGTGGGAGCAGTACTTC. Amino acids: CASSFLPGQGKWEQYF.

CDR3 region: CASSLWGHSYTF. The CDR3 nucleotides read TGTGCCAGCAGTTTATGGGGCCATAGCTACACCTTC. The genes are TRBV28 and TRBJ1-2, with D hard to call. Germline-derived CDR1 and CDR2 are MDHEN and SYDVKM. This CDR3 contains 12 residues. Trimming removed 0 bases at V and 9 bases at J, with 8 bases between.

For the CDR3, the DNA is TGTGCCAGCAGGTCCACCGGGGGGGGGAAGTCACCCCTCCACTTT. It specifies CASRSTGGGKSPLHF. The V call is TRBV6-5, the J call TRBJ1-6; weak D call: TRBD1 (5 bases). Germline V gene sequence: CDR1 MNHEY, CDR2 SVGAGI. Trimming left V 6 bases short and J 10 bases short, with 19 bases between. The CDR3 loop spans 15 amino acids.

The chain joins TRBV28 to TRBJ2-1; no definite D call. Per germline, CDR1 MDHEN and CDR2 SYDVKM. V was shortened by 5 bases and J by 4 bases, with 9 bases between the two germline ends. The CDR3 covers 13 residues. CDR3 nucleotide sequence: TGTGCCAGCAGTCAACCGGGTTACAATGAGCAGTTCTTC. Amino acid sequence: CASSQPGYNEQFF.